This entry concerns a single TCR beta chain. In the original processing: Nucleated cell counts were estimated from reference gene primer amplification. Profiling relied on immunoSEQ multiplex PCR, and the TCRdb table lists in-frame clones only, not all of them. Clone size and V and J calls were adopted from that table, with D and trimming inferred from the DNA. The sample holds 250,000 to 300,000 clones; approximately 91% are singletons and the top ten take 1.7%. The CDR3 has 18 amino acids. The V and J ends lost 1 base and 4 bases, in that order; junction bases with no gene match: 12. Germline V gene sequence: CDR1 MGHRA, CDR2 YSYEKL. The sample belongs to a study of blood T cell repertoires in COVID-19. Overall study: The analysed material was cDNA or gDNA that came from T cells, B-cell-depleted T cells, or PBMCs.

Cohorts were assigned according to the clinical history that participants reported. Recovery meant two consecutive negative NP/OP PCR tests, professional clearance, or resolved symptoms. The sequence was obtained from a woman aged 40-49 years who had recovered from COVID-19. The sample comprised PBMCs or T cells enriched from blood (not recorded which). The chain links TRBV4-1 to TRBJ2-1, with 8 positions matching TRBD2. This chain's CDR3 is CASSQAFGRGGLYNEQFF. The CDR3, as DNA: TGCGCCAGCAGCCAAGCTTTCGGGAGGGGGGGCCTTTACAATGAGCAGTTCTTC.